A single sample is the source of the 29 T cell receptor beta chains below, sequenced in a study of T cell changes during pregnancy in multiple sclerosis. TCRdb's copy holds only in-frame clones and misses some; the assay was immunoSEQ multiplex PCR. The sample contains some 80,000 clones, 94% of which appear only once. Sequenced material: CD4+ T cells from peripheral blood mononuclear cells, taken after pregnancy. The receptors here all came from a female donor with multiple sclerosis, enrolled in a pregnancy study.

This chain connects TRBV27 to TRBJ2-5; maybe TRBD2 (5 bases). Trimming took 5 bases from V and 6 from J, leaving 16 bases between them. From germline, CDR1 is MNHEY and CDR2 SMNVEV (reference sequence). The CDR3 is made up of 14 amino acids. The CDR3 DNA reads TGTGCCAGCAGTCCTTCGGGGAGTAGAAAGACCCAGTACTTC. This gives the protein CASSPSGSRKTQYF.

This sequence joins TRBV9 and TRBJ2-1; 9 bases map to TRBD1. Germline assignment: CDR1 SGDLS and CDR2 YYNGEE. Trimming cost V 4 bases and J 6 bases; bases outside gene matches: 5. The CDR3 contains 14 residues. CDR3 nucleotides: TGTGCCAGCAGCCCTCGGACAGGGGTCAATGAGCAGTTCTTC. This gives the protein CASSPRTGVNEQFF.

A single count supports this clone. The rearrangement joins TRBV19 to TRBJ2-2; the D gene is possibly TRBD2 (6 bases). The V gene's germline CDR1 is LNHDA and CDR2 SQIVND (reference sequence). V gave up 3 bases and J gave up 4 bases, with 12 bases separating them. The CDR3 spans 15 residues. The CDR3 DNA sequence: TGTGCCAGTAGTATGGGGGGAGTCGGCACCGGGGAGCTGTTTTTT. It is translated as CASSMGGVGTGELFF.

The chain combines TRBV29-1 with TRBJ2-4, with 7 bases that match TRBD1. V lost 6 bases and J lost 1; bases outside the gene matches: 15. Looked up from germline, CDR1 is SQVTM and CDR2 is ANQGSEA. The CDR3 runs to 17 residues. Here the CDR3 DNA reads TGCAGCGTCTACAGGGGAAACTGGTTTCGGGCCAAAAACATTCAGTACTTC. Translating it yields CSVYRGNWFRAKNIQYF.

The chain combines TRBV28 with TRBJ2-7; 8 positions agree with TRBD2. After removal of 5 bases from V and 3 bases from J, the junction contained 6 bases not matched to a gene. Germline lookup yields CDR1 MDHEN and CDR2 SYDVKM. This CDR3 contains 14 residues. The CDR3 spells CASSQAGVGYEQYF. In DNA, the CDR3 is TGTGCCAGCAGTCAAGCGGGAGTAGGCTACGAGCAGTACTTC.

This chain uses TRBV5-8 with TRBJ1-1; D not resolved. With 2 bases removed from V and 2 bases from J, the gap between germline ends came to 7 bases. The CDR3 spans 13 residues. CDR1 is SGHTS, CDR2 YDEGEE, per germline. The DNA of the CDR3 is TGTGCCAGCAGCTTTAGAATAAACACTGAAGCTTTCTTT. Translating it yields CASSFRINTEAFF. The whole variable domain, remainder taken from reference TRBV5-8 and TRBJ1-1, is EAGVTQSPTHLIKTRGQQATLRCSPISGHTSVYWYQQALGLGLQFLLWYDEGEERNRGNFPPRFSGRQFPNYSSELNVNALELEDSALYLCASSFRINTEAFFGQGTRLTVV.

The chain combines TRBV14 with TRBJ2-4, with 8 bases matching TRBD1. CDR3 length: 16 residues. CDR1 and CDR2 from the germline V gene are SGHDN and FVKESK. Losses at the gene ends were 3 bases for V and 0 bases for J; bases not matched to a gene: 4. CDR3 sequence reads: CASSQTGEGAKNIQYF. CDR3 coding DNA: TGTGCCAGCAGCCAGACAGGGGAAGGAGCCAAAAACATTCAGTACTTC.

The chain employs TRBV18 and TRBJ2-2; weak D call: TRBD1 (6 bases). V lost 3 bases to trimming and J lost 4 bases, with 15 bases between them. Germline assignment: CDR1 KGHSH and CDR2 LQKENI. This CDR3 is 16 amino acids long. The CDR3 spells CASSPMGALVTGELFF. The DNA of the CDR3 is TGTGCCAGCTCACCGATGGGGGCTCTAGTCACCGGGGAGCTGTTTTTT.

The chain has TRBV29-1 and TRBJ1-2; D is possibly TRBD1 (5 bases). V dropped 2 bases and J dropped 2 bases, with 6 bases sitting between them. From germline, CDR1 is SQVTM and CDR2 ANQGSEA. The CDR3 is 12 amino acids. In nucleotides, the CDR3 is TGCAGCGTTGAATCAGGGAACTATGGCTACACCTTC. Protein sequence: CSVESGNYGYTF.

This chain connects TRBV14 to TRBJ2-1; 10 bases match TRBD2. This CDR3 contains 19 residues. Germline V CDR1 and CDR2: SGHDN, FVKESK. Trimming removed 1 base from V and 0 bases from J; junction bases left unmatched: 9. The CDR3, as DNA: TGTGCCAGCAGCCAAGGGCGTCTAGCGGGAGCGAGCTCCTACAATGAGCAGTTCTTC. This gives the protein CASSQGRLAGASSYNEQFF.

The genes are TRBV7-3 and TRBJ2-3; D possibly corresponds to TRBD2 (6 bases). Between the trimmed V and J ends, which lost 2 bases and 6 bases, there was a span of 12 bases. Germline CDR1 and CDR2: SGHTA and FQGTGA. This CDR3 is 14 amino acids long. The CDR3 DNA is TGTGCCAGCAGCTTAGGAGGGATCCAGGATACGCAGTATTTT. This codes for CASSLGGIQDTQYF.

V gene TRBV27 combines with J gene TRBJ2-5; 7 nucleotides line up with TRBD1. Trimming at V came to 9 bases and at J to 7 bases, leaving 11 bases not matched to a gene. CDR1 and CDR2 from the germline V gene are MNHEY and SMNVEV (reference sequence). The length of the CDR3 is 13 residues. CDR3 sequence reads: CARPVDRVATQYF. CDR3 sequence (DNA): TGTGCCAGACCCGTCGACAGGGTTGCGACCCAGTACTTC.

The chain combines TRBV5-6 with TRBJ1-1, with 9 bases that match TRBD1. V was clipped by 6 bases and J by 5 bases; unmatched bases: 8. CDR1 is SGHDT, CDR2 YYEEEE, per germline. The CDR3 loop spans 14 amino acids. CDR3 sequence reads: CASKRQGEQTEAFF. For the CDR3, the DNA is TGTGCCAGCAAACGACAGGGGGAACAAACTGAAGCTTTCTTT.

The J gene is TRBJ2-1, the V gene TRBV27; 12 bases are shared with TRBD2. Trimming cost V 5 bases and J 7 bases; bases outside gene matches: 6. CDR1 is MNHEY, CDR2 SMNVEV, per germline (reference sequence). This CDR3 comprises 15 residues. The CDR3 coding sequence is TGTGCCAGCAGTCTAGCGGGAGGGCCCGTGAATGAGCAGTTCTTC. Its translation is CASSLAGGPVNEQFF.

CDR3: CASRPMTGGLADTQYF. The CDR3, as DNA: TGTGCCAGCAGGCCGATGACAGGGGGCTTAGCAGATACGCAGTATTTT. The chain employs TRBV7-2 and TRBJ2-3, with 10 positions matching TRBD1. In germline, CDR1 is SGHTA, CDR2 FQGNSA. With V trimmed by 6 bases and J by 4 bases, 10 bases remained unmatched. The CDR3 is 16 residues long.

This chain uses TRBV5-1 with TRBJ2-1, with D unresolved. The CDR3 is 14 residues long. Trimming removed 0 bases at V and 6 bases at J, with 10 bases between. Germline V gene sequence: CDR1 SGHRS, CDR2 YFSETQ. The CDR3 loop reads CASSLGLMGNEQFF. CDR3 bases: TGCGCCAGCAGCTTGGGACTTATGGGCAATGAGCAGTTCTTC. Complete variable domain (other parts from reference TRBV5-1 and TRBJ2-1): KAGVTQTPRYLIKTRGQQVTLSCSPISGHRSVSWYQQTPGQGLQFLFEYFSETQRNKGNFPGRFSGRQFSNSRSEMNVSTLELGDSALYLCASSLGLMGNEQFFGPGTRLTVL.

The chain's CDR3 is CASSLAGGPSYEQYF. CDR3 DNA sequence: TGTGCCAGCAGTTTAGCGGGAGGGCCTTCCTACGAGCAGTACTTC. This chain uses TRBV27 with TRBJ2-7, with 9 bases fitting TRBD2. The CDR3 length is 15 residues. Unmatched junction bases numbered 3, after V lost 2 bases and J lost 1 base. Germline V CDR1 and CDR2: MNHEY, SMNVEV (reference sequence).

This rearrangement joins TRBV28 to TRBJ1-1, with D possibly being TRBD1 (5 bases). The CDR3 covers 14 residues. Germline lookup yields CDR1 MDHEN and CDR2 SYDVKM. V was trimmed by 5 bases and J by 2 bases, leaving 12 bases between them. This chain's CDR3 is CASSRTQLNTEAFF. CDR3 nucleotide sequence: TGTGCCAGCAGTCGGACACAACTTAACACTGAAGCTTTCTTT.

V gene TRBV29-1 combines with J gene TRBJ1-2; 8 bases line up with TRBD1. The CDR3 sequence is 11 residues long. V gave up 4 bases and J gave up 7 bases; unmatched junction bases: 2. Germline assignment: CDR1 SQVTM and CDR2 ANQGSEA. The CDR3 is CSVVQGGGYTF. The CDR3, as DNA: TGCAGCGTTGTACAGGGGGGTGGCTACACCTTC.

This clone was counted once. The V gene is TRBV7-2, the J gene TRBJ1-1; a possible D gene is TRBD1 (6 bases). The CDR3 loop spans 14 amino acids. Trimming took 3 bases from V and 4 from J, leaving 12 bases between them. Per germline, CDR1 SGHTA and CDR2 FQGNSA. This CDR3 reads CASSFKTGGTEAFF. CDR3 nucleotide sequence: TGTGCCAGCAGCTTTAAGACAGGCGGCACTGAAGCTTTCTTT.

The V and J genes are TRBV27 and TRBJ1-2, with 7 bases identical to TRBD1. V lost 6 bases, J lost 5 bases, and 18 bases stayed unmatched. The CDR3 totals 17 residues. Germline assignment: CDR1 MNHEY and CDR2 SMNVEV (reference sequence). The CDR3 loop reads CASSLTGAPLRIYGYTF. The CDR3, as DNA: TGTGCCAGCAGCTTAACAGGGGCGCCATTGAGGATATATGGCTACACCTTC.

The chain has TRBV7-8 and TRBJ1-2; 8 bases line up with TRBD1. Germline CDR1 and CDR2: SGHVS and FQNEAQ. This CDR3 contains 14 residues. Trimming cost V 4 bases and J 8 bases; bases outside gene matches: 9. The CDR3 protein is CASSSDRGGWGYTF. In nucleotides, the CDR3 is TGTGCCAGCAGCTCAGACAGGGGAGGATGGGGCTACACCTTC.

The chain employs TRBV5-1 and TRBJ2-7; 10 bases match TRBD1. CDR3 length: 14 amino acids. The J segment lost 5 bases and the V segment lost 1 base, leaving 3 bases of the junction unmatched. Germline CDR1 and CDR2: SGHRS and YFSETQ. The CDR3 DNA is TGCGCCAGCAGCTTGCGGGACAGGGGCAACGAGCAGTACTTC. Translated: CASSLRDRGNEQYF.

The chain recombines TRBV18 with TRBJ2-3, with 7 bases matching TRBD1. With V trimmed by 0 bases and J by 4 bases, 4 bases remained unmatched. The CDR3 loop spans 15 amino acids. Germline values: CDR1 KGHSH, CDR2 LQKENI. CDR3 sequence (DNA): TGTGCCAGCTCACCACCGACAGGGAACGCAGATACGCAGTATTTT. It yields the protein CASSPPTGNADTQYF.

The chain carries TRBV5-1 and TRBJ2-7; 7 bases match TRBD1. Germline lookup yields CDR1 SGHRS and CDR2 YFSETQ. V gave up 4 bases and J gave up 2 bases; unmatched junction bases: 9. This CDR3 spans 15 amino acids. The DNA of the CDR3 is TGCGCCAGCAGCATAGAAACAGGGGCCGCCTACGAGCAGTACTTC. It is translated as CASSIETGAAYEQYF.

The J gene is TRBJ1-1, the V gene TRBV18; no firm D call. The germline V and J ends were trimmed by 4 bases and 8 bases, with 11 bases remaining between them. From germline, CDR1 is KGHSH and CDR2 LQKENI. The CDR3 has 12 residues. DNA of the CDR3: TGTGCCAGCTCACAGTCCGGTCAAGAAGCTTTCTTT. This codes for CASSQSGQEAFF.

CDR3 sequence (DNA): TGTGCCAGCAGTTTAAAGTTGGGGGGGTATACTGAAGCTTTCTTT. It yields the protein CASSLKLGGYTEAFF. The V call is TRBV28, the J call TRBJ1-1, with a tentative D call TRBD1 (5 bases). The CDR3 loop spans 15 amino acids. The V gene lost 2 bases and the J gene lost 5 bases, with 15 bases spanning the gap. The V gene's germline CDR1 is MDHEN and CDR2 SYDVKM.

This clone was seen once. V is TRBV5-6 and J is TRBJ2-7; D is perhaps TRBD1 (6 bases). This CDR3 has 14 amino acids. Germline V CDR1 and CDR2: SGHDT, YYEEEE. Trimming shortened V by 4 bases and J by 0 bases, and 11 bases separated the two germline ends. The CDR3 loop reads CASSITGISYEQYF. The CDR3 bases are TGTGCCAGCAGCATTACAGGGATCTCCTACGAGCAGTACTTC.

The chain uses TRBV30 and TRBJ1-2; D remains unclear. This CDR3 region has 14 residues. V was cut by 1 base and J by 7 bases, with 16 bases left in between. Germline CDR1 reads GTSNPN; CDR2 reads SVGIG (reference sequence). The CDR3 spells CAWSAGLTGSGYTF. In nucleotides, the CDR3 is TGTGCCTGGAGTGCAGGACTGACTGGCAGTGGCTACACCTTC.